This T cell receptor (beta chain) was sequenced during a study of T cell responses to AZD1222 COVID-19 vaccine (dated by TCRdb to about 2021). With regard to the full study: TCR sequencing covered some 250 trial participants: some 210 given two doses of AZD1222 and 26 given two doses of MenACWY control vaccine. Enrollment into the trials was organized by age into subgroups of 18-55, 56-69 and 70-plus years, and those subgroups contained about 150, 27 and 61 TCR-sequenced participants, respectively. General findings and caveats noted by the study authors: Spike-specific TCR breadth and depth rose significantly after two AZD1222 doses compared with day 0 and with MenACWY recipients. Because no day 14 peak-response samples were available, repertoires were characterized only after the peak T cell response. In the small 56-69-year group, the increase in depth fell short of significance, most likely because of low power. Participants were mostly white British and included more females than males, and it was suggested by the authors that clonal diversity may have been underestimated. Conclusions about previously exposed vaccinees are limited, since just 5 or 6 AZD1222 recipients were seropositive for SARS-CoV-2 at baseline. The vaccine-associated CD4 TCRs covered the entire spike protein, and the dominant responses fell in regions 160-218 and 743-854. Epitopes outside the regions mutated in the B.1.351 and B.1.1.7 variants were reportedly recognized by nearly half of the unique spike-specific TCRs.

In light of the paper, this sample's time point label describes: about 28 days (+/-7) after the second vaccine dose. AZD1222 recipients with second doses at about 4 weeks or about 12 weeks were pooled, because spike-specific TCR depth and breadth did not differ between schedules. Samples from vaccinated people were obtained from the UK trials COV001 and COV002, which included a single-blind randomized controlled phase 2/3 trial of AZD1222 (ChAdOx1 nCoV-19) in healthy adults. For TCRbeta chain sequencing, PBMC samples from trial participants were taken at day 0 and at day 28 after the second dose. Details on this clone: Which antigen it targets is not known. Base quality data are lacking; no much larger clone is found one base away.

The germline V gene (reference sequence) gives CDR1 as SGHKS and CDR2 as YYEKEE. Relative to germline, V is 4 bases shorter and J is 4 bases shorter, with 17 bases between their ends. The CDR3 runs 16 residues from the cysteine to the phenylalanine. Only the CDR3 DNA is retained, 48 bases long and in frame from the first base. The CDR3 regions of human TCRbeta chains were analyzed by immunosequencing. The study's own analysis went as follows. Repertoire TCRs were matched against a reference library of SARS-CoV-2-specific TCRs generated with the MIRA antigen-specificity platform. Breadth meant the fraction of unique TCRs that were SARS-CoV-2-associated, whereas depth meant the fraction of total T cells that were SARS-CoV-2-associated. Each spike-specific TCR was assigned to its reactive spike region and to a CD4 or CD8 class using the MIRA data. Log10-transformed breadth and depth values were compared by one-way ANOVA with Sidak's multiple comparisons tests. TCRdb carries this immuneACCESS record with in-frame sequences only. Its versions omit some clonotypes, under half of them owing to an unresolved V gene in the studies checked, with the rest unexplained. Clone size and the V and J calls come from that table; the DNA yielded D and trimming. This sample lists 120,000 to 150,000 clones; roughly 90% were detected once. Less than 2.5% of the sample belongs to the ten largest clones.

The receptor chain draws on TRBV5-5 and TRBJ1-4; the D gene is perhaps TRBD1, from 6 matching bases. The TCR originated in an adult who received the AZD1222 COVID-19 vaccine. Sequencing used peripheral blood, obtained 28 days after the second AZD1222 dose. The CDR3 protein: CASSAGQGLGNEKLFF. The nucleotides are TGTGCCAGCAGCGCGGGGCAGGGGTTGGGTAATGAAAAACTGTTTTTT. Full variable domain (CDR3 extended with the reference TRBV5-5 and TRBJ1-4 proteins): DAGVTQSPTHLIKTRGQQVTLRCSPISGHKSVSWYQQVLGQGPQFIFQYYEKEERGRGNFPDRFSARQFPNYSSELNVNALLLGDSALYLCASSAGQGLGNEKLFFGSGTQLSVL.